Presented here are 27 T cell receptor beta chains from one specimen sequenced in a study of PD-L1 blockade in urothelial cancer. Time point noted: pretreatment peripheral blood. Assay: immunoSEQ multiplex PCR; the TCRdb copy retains only in-frame clones and omits some. The sample consists of fewer than 75,000 clones, roughly nine tenths of them appearing once. This material consisted of PBMCs, taken around atezolizumab (anti-PD-L1) treatment. These receptors were obtained from a man between 65 and 80 years old with urothelial cancer.

The chain joins TRBV25-1 to TRBJ1-1; perhaps TRBD1 as D (5 bases). The germline V gene has CDR1 MGHDK and CDR2 SYGVNS. CDR3 size: 14 residues. V was trimmed by 4 bases and J by 1 base, leaving 10 bases between them. The CDR3 nucleotides are TGTGCCAGCAGTGGGGGACTGGGGAACACTGAAGCTTTCTTT. Translating gives CASSGGLGNTEAFF.

The chain recombines TRBV7-8 with TRBJ1-5, with D unclear. V lost 1 base and J lost 11, with 21 bases in between. Germline values: CDR1 SGHVS, CDR2 FQNEAQ. The CDR3 is made up of 16 amino acids. The CDR3 DNA reads as TGTGCCAGCAGCTTAGGTCCCGACTCCCTCTGGTATTCCCAGCATTTT. This gives the protein CASSLGPDSLWYSQHF. Together with reference TRBV7-8 and TRBJ1-5, the CDR3 gives the full variable domain: GAGVSQSPRYKVAKRGQDVALRCDPISGHVSLFWYQQALGQGPEFLTYFQNEAQLDKSGLPSDRFFAERPEGSVSTLKIQRTQQEDSAVYLCASSLGPDSLWYSQHFGDGTRLSIL.

This clone has just a few counts. This rearrangement joins TRBV10-2 to TRBJ2-1, with D possibly being TRBD2 (5 bases). Germline V lookup: CDR1 WSHSY, CDR2 SAAADI. V gave up 8 bases and J gave up 10 bases, with 18 bases separating them. The CDR3 covers 13 residues. For the CDR3, the DNA is TGCGCCAGCGCAGTGAGTCTACTAGGCGAGCAGTTCTTC. Residues: CASAVSLLGEQFF.

V is TRBV6-1 and J is TRBJ2-3, with 9 bases matching TRBD1. Germline V gene data show CDR1 as MNHNS and CDR2 as SASEGT. Trimming cost V 5 bases and J 10 bases; bases outside gene matches: 4. This CDR3 is built from 12 residues. CDR3 region: CASSRQGDPQYF. Written as DNA, the CDR3 is TGTGCCAGCAGTAGACAGGGGGATCCGCAGTATTTT.

The chain couples TRBV5-1 to TRBJ1-1; no reliable D call. This CDR3 region has 14 residues. Germline CDR1 SGHRS, CDR2 YFSETQ. V dropped 0 bases and J dropped 4 bases, with 10 bases sitting between them. The CDR3 sequence is CASSLGASFTEAFF. Written as DNA, the CDR3 is TGCGCCAGCAGCTTGGGGGCAAGCTTCACTGAAGCTTTCTTT.

This rearrangement joins TRBV28 to TRBJ2-3; D call uncertain. The CDR3 contains 13 residues. Trimming took 6 bases from V and 6 from J, leaving 13 bases between them. Germline CDR1 and CDR2: MDHEN and SYDVKM. The CDR3 nucleotides read TGTGCCAGCAGCTCCGGGTCGGAGGATACGCAGTATTTT. Amino acids: CASSSGSEDTQYF.

This clone was seen a single time. The gene calls are TRBV5-6 and TRBJ2-1; 7 bases line up with TRBD2. Germline V gene sequence: CDR1 SGHDT, CDR2 YYEEEE. Unmatched junction bases numbered 17, after V lost 7 bases and J lost 7 bases. The CDR3 totals 16 residues. In nucleotides, the CDR3 is TGTGCCAGCGCCATTAACCCACTAGCGAGGGCGAATGAGCAGTTCTTC. This gives the protein CASAINPLARANEQFF.

The chain is built from TRBV7-3 and TRBJ2-1, with TRBD2 identical over 7 bases. This CDR3 has 16 residues. V gave up 4 bases and J gave up 3 bases; unmatched junction bases: 9. Germline lookup yields CDR1 SGHTA and CDR2 FQGTGA. This chain's CDR3 is CASSSGAGVVYNEQFF. In nucleotides, the CDR3 is TGTGCCAGCAGCTCTGGGGCGGGAGTTGTCTACAATGAGCAGTTCTTC.

This chain joins TRBV27 and TRBJ2-7; possibly TRBD2 for D (6 bases). The V end lost 6 bases, the J end lost 1 base, and 19 bases lay between the germline ends. This CDR3 spans 16 amino acids. CDR1 and CDR2 from the germline V gene are MNHEY and SMNVEV (reference sequence). The DNA of the CDR3 is TGTGCCAGCAGCCGACTAAGCGGGCACCTTTCCTACGAGCAGTACTTC. Its protein product is CASSRLSGHLSYEQYF.

The chain recombines TRBV29-1 with TRBJ2-1; 14 nucleotides match TRBD2. This CDR3 region has 18 residues. Germline V lookup: CDR1 SQVTM, CDR2 ANQGSEA. V lost 6 bases and J lost 0; bases outside the gene matches: 10. The CDR3 protein is CSVGGLAGVWSSYNEQFF. In DNA form, the CDR3 reads TGCAGCGTGGGGGGACTAGCGGGAGTCTGGAGCTCCTACAATGAGCAGTTCTTC.

V gene TRBV19 combines with J gene TRBJ1-2; D uncertain. Germline V gives CDR1 LNHDA, CDR2 SQIVND (reference sequence). Trimming cost V 7 bases and J 2 bases, with 17 bases left between them. The length of the CDR3 is 15 residues. CDR3 residues: CASTPSVGSNYGYTF. The CDR3 nucleotides read TGTGCCAGTACCCCCTCGGTGGGCAGCAACTATGGCTACACCTTC.

J is TRBJ2-7 and V is TRBV6-1, with D unclear. The CDR3 contains 13 residues. V lost 5 bases and J 0 bases, leaving 8 bases between the germline ends. CDR1 and CDR2 (germline): MNHNS, SASEGT. CDR3: CASSKESSYEQYF. Here the CDR3 DNA reads TGTGCCAGCAGTAAAGAGAGCTCCTACGAGCAGTACTTC.

CDR3 bases: TGTGCCAGCAGTCACTCCAGGACAGGGGGTGCCTCTGGAAACACCATATATTTT. Translated, it gives CASSHSRTGGASGNTIYF. The chain uses TRBV28 and TRBJ1-3; 10 nucleotides align to TRBD1. Germline CDR1 MDHEN, CDR2 SYDVKM. The length of the CDR3 is 18 residues. Trimming cost V 5 bases and J 0 bases; bases outside gene matches: 10.

The chain couples TRBV20-1 to TRBJ2-5; D remains unclear. Per the germline V gene, CDR1 is DFQATT and CDR2 is SNEGSKA (reference sequence). CDR3 length: 10 amino acids. V gave up 4 bases and J gave up 5 bases, with 5 bases separating them. CDR3 in DNA: TGCAGTGCTATATTCGAGACCCAGTACTTC. It codes for CSAIFETQYF.

This CDR3 is CASSLGSGDTQYF. The CDR3 bases are TGCGCCAGCAGCTTGGGGTCGGGGGATACGCAGTATTTT. This chain uses TRBV5-1 with TRBJ2-3, with TRBD2 as a possible D gene (5 bases). Trimming took 0 bases from V and 6 from J, leaving 8 bases between them. This CDR3 contains 13 residues. The germline gives CDR1 SGHRS, CDR2 YFSETQ.

V and J are TRBV12-5 and TRBJ2-3; maybe TRBD1 (6 bases). The CDR3 spans 17 residues. With 0 bases removed from V and 0 bases from J, the gap between germline ends came to 13 bases. Germline V gene sequence: CDR1 LGHNT, CDR2 FRNRAP. The CDR3 here is CASGLVLGTLSTDTQYF. The CDR3 DNA sequence: TGTGCTAGTGGTTTGGTACTCGGGACACTTAGCACAGATACGCAGTATTTT.

V and J are TRBV10-3 and TRBJ2-1; D not resolved. Trimming removed 8 bases at V and 5 bases at J, with 13 bases between. This CDR3 contains 13 residues. The germline gives CDR1 ENHRY, CDR2 SYGVKD. The CDR3 loop reads CAIYGTQDNEQFF. The CDR3 DNA follows: TGTGCCATCTATGGAACCCAGGACAATGAGCAGTTCTTC.

The chain uses TRBV7-2 and TRBJ2-3; 7 bases are a match to TRBD1. The CDR3 sequence is 13 residues long. V gave up 3 bases and J gave up 3 bases; unmatched junction bases: 0. Germline-derived CDR1 and CDR2 are SGHTA and FQGNSA. Here the CDR3 reads CASSFRGTDTQYF. The CDR3 DNA sequence: TGTGCCAGCAGCTTCAGGGGGACAGATACGCAGTATTTT.

This chain joins TRBV30 and TRBJ1-3, with 9 bases lining up with TRBD1. This CDR3 region has 15 residues. The junction had 6 bases not matched to a gene; V was cut back by 2 bases and J by 4 bases. Germline CDR1 GTSNPN, CDR2 SVGIG (reference sequence). The CDR3 region is CAWSPRTGAGNTIYF. The CDR3 region has the DNA TGTGCCTGGAGTCCAAGGACAGGGGCCGGAAACACCATATATTTT.

This clone appeared once. The chain is built from TRBV5-1 and TRBJ2-3; 10 nucleotides agree with TRBD2. This CDR3 region has 18 residues. The V segment lost 4 bases and the J segment 0 bases; nucleotides outside the gene matches: 11. The germline CDR1 and CDR2 sequences are SGHRS and YFSETQ. The DNA for the CDR3 is TGCGCCAGCAGCCGCCGGACTAGCGGTCAGTCTAGCACAGATACGCAGTATTTT. This encodes CASSRRTSGQSSTDTQYF.

The chain links TRBV9 to TRBJ2-3; 7 positions agree with TRBD2. V trimming: 3 bases; J trimming: 4 bases; junction bases outside the gene matches: 2. The CDR3 contains 13 residues. Per the germline V gene, CDR1 is SGDLS and CDR2 is YYNGEE. The CDR3 bases are TGTGCCAGCAGCGGTGGGGGGGCAGATACGCAGTATTTT. It translates to CASSGGGADTQYF.

The rearrangement links TRBV25-1 to TRBJ2-2; the match to TRBD1 covers 7 bases. In germline, CDR1 is MGHDK, CDR2 SYGVNS. V shed 5 bases and J 3 bases; nucleotides not matched to a gene: 6. The CDR3 covers 15 residues. The chain's CDR3 is CASSRQGDYTGELFF. CDR3 DNA: TGTGCCAGCAGTCGACAGGGCGATTACACCGGGGAGCTGTTTTTT. The whole variable domain, remainder taken from reference TRBV25-1 and TRBJ2-2, is EADIYQTPRYLVIGTGKKITLECSQTMGHDKMYWYQQDPGMELHLIHYSYGVNSTEKGDLSSESTVSRIRTEHFPLTLESARPSHTSQYLCASSRQGDYTGELFFGEGSRLTVL.

The CDR3: CASSSEQGSSYEQYF. CDR3 in DNA: TGTGCCAGCAGCTCCGAACAGGGGTCCTCCTACGAGCAGTACTTC. V is TRBV7-9 and J is TRBJ2-7; 7 nucleotides align to TRBD1. Germline CDR1 SEHNR, CDR2 FQNEAQ (reference sequence). Unmatched junction bases numbered 6, after V lost 4 bases and J lost 0 bases. The CDR3 is 15 residues long.

The chain joins TRBV4-1 to TRBJ2-7, with D tentatively TRBD2 (6 bases). This CDR3 is built from 17 residues. V was cut by 0 bases and J by 0 bases, with 15 bases left in between. CDR1 and CDR2 (germline): MGHRA, YSYEKL. This CDR3 is CASSQEAEGLLSYEQYF. The DNA for the CDR3 is TGCGCCAGCAGCCAAGAAGCAGAGGGACTCCTCTCCTACGAGCAGTACTTC.

The rearrangement uses TRBV28 and TRBJ2-7; D uncertain. Trimming pared 2 bases from V and 4 bases from J, leaving 12 bases between. The CDR3 runs to 14 residues. Germline V gene sequence: CDR1 MDHEN, CDR2 SYDVKM. The CDR3 reads CASSLDLLTYEQYF. CDR3 nucleotide sequence: TGTGCCAGCAGTTTAGATCTTCTCACTTACGAGCAGTACTTC.

The chain is built from TRBV19 and TRBJ2-3; 13 bases fit TRBD2. Germline V gene sequence: CDR1 LNHDA, CDR2 SQIVND (reference sequence). CDR3 length equals 15 residues. V shed 4 bases, J shed 5 bases, and the junction held 3 bases outside the gene matches. The CDR3 bases are TGTGCCAGTAGTAGGACTAGCGGGAGTTTAGATACGCAGTATTTT. It encodes CASSRTSGSLDTQYF.

The chain links TRBV21-1 to TRBJ2-2; the DNA was not compared with TRBD2, the D call given in the table. TRBV21-1 is described as a pseudogene. CDR3 length equals 15 residues. The CDR3 DNA sequence: TGTGCCAGCAGCAAAGCGCGGGGGAGCACCGGGGAGCTGTTTTTT. Translated: CASSKARGSTGELFF.